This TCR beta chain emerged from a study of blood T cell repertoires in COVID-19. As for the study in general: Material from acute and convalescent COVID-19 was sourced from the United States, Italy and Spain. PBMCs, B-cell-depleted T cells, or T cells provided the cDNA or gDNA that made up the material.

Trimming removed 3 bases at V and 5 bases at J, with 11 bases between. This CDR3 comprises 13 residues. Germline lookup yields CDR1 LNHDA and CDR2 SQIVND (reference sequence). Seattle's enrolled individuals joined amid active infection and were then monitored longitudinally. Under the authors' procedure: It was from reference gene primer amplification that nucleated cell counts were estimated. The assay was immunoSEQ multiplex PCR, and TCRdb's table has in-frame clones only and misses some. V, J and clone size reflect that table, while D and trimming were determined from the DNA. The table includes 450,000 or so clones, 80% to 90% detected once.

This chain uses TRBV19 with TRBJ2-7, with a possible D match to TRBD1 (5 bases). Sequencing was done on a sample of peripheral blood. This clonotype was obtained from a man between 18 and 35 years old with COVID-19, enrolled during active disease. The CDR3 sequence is CASSMIGANEQYF. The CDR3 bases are TGTGCCAGTAGTATGATAGGGGCGAACGAGCAGTACTTC.